The 23 T cell receptor beta chains below were found in one sample sequenced in a study of cytomegalovirus exposure and HLA in healthy donors. The PCR had 60 Vbeta and 13 Jbeta primers. TCRdb keeps only in-frame clones here, not all; method: immunoSEQ multiplex PCR. Here the sample spans about 130,000 clones, 80% to 85% being singletons. Sequenced material: PBMCs. All receptors come from a boy aged 5 to 17 in good health and CMV-seronegative.

This chain connects TRBV6-1 to TRBJ1-2; 8 bases fit TRBD1. Germline V gives CDR1 MNHNS, CDR2 SASEGT. This CDR3 spans 15 amino acids. The ends lost 1 base at V and 5 bases at J; junction bases unmatched: 6. In DNA, the CDR3 is TGTGCCAGCAGTGAAGAACAGGGGGGCCGATATGGCTACACCTTC. Translating it yields CASSEEQGGRYGYTF.

The V call is TRBV11-1, the J call TRBJ2-7; 8 bases are shared with TRBD2. CDR1 is SGHAT, CDR2 FQDESV, per germline (reference sequence). V lost 5 bases and J lost 0; bases outside the gene matches: 3. The CDR3 sequence is 14 residues long. CDR3: CASSAGGHSYEQYF. CDR3 coding DNA: TGTGCCAGCAGCGCGGGGGGTCACTCCTACGAGCAGTACTTC.

Here the CDR3 DNA reads TGTGCCAGCAGCCCCGGCCCTAGCCGGGGCGAGCAGTACTTC. Translating it yields CASSPGPSRGEQYF. The chain combines TRBV9 with TRBJ2-7, with D possibly being TRBD2 (5 bases). The CDR3 extends over 14 amino acids. Germline V gene data show CDR1 as SGDLS and CDR2 as YYNGEE. Between the trimmed V and J ends, which lost 4 bases and 6 bases, there was a span of 17 bases.

This chain joins TRBV4-1 and TRBJ1-1, with D perhaps TRBD1 (6 bases). Germline-derived CDR1 and CDR2 are MGHRA and YSYEKL. This CDR3 has 14 amino acids. Between the trimmed V and J ends, which lost 4 bases and 0 bases, there was a span of 9 bases. The CDR3 region has the DNA TGCGCCAGCAGCCCTCAGGGGCTGAACACTGAAGCTTTCTTT. It yields the protein CASSPQGLNTEAFF.

This clone has only one observation. In nucleotides, the CDR3 is TGTGCCAGCTCACCACCCGCGGAAGGGAGGGATACGCAGTATTTT. As protein: CASSPPAEGRDTQYF. V gene TRBV18 combines with J gene TRBJ2-3; D is perhaps TRBD2 (6 bases). V was clipped by 0 bases and J by 6 bases, with 13 bases between them. This CDR3 contains 15 residues. The germline CDR1 and CDR2 sequences are KGHSH and LQKENI.

The rearrangement joins TRBV2 to TRBJ1-1; TRBD1 aligns across 7 bases. Germline CDR1 SNHLY, CDR2 FYNNEI. Losses at the gene ends were 5 bases for V and 6 bases for J; bases not matched to a gene: 3. The CDR3 loop spans 12 amino acids. The CDR3 region has the DNA TGTGCCAGCAGTTTGGGACAGCCTGAAGCTTTCTTT. Encoded protein: CASSLGQPEAFF.

This chain joins TRBV5-1 and TRBJ2-1, with D possibly being TRBD1 (5 bases). The CDR3 spans 13 residues. Germline CDR1 and CDR2: SGHRS and YFSETQ. Trimming stripped 2 bases from V and 8 bases from J, with 11 bases between. CDR3 sequence (DNA): TGCGCCAGCAGCTTCAGGGCGGTGGATGAGCAGTTCTTC. Its protein is CASSFRAVDEQFF.

This chain links TRBV2 with TRBJ2-3; 8 nucleotides agree with TRBD1. The germline V gene encodes CDR1 SNHLY and CDR2 FYNNEI. Unmatched junction bases numbered 6, after V lost 9 bases and J lost 4 bases. The CDR3 is made up of 13 amino acids. The CDR3 DNA reads TGTGCCAGTCGACAGGGGAATTCAGATACGCAGTATTTT. The encoded protein is CASRQGNSDTQYF.

J is TRBJ1-1 and V is TRBV25-1; D ambiguous. Trimming cost V 8 bases and J 5 bases, with 12 bases left between them. In germline, CDR1 is MGHDK, CDR2 SYGVNS. The CDR3 runs 12 residues. CDR3 sequence: CASSDSGTEAFF. DNA for the CDR3: TGTGCCAGCTCAGATTCCGGGACTGAAGCTTTCTTT.

This clone was recorded a few times. The rearrangement links TRBV5-4 to TRBJ2-1; maybe TRBD2 (6 bases). Trimming shortened V by 0 bases and J by 9 bases, and 16 bases separated the two germline ends. This CDR3 spans 15 amino acids. Germline CDR1 SGHNT, CDR2 YYREEE (reference sequence). CDR3 protein: CASSLVGGHRGEQFF. The CDR3 coding sequence is TGTGCCAGCAGCTTGGTCGGGGGTCACCGAGGTGAGCAGTTCTTC.

V is TRBV6-5 and J is TRBJ1-2, with D possibly TRBD1 on 5 matching bases. The CDR3 has 15 residues. Per germline, CDR1 MNHEY and CDR2 SVGAGI. Trimming left V 7 bases short and J 0 bases short, with 15 bases between. The CDR3 coding sequence is TGTGCCAGCAACCGGGGGACCGGAGCTAACTATGGCTACACCTTC. Its protein product is CASNRGTGANYGYTF.

V and J are TRBV7-9 and TRBJ1-3, with 9 positions matching TRBD1. CDR3 length: 15 amino acids. In germline, CDR1 is SEHNR, CDR2 FQNEAQ (reference sequence). Trimming took 7 bases from V and 1 from J; bases not matched to a gene: 5. CDR3 DNA: TGTGCCAGCACCGGGACAGGGCGGTCTGGAAACACCATATATTTT. Protein product: CASTGTGRSGNTIYF.

This chain joins TRBV30 and TRBJ2-5, with D perhaps TRBD2 (6 bases). V lost 0 bases, J lost 1 base, and 9 bases lay in between. The CDR3 contains 14 residues. CDR1 is GTSNPN, CDR2 SVGIG, per germline (reference sequence). This CDR3 is CAWSVLALQETQYF. The CDR3 nucleotides are TGTGCCTGGAGTGTTCTAGCGCTCCAAGAGACCCAGTACTTC. The entire variable domain, with the rest obtained from reference TRBV30 and TRBJ2-5, is as follows: SQTIHQWPATLVQPVGSPLSLECTVEGTSNPNLYWYRQAAGRGLQLLFYSVGIGQISSEVPQNLSASRPQDRQFILSSKKLLLSDSGFYLCAWSVLALQETQYFGPGTRLLVL.

The chain uses TRBV13 and TRBJ2-7; 7 bases map to TRBD1. Per germline, CDR1 PRHDT and CDR2 FYEKMQ (reference sequence). This CDR3 spans 15 amino acids. Trimming took 4 bases from V and 3 from J; bases not matched to a gene: 9. The chain's CDR3 is CASSSLTQGVYEQYF. CDR3 coding DNA: TGTGCCAGCAGCTCCCTGACCCAGGGGGTCTACGAGCAGTACTTC. Supplemented by reference TRBV13 and TRBJ2-7, the full variable domain reads AAGVIQSPRHLIKEKRETATLKCYPIPRHDTVYWYQQGPGQDPQFLISFYEKMQSDKGSIPDRFSAQQFSDYHSELNMSSLELGDSALYFCASSSLTQGVYEQYFGPGTRLTVT.

The V call is TRBV9, the J call TRBJ2-1; weak D call: TRBD2 (6 bases). Germline V gene lookup returns CDR1 SGDLS and CDR2 YYNGEE. The CDR3 contains 15 residues. V gave up 4 bases and J gave up 6 bases, with 17 bases separating them. CDR3 residues: CASSPTSGGINEQFF. The CDR3 DNA is TGTGCCAGCAGCCCCACCTCCGGGGGAATCAATGAGCAGTTCTTC.

This rearrangement joins TRBV15 to TRBJ2-1, with 8 nucleotides matching TRBD2. Germline-derived CDR1 and CDR2 are LNHNV and YYDKDF (reference sequence). V shed 8 bases and J 0 bases; nucleotides not matched to a gene: 3. The CDR3 covers 14 residues. The CDR3 DNA is TGTGCCACCGGCGGGGGGACCTCCTACAATGAGCAGTTCTTC. This encodes CATGGGTSYNEQFF.

The chain employs TRBV7-2 and TRBJ1-2, with TRBD1 matching 10 bases. Germline assignment: CDR1 SGHTA and CDR2 FQGNSA. CDR3 size: 15 residues. V lost 5 bases and J lost 4; bases outside the gene matches: 7. CDR3 in amino acids: CASSPRTGGSYGYTF. CDR3 sequence (DNA): TGTGCCAGCAGCCCGCGGACAGGGGGGAGCTATGGCTACACCTTC. Full variable domain (missing parts from reference TRBV7-2 and TRBJ1-2): GAGVSQSPSNKVTEKGKDVELRCDPISGHTALYWYRQSLGQGLEFLIYFQGNSAPDKSGLPSDRFSAERTGGSVSTLTIQRTQQEDSAVYLCASSPRTGGSYGYTFGSGTRLTVV.

CDR3 sequence (DNA): TGCGCCAGCAGCTTGGGAGGCTCCAGCTCCTACGAGCAGTACTTC. This codes for CASSLGGSSSYEQYF. The J gene is TRBJ2-7, the V gene TRBV5-1; D is unclear. The CDR3 extends over 15 amino acids. The germline V and J ends were trimmed by 0 bases and 0 bases, with 10 bases remaining between them. Germline-derived CDR1 and CDR2 are SGHRS and YFSETQ.

The chain has TRBV27 and TRBJ2-7, with D possibly matching TRBD1 (5 bases). The CDR3 runs to 14 residues. Trimming stripped 0 bases from V and 3 bases from J, with 9 bases between. Germline CDR1 and CDR2: MNHEY and SMNVEV (reference sequence). The CDR3 loop reads CASSLSGQNYEQYF. The CDR3 DNA follows: TGTGCCAGCAGTTTATCGGGGCAGAACTACGAGCAGTACTTC.

The chain is built from TRBV4-1 and TRBJ1-5; D not certain. This CDR3 has 15 amino acids. The V and J ends lost 1 base and 4 bases respectively, with 11 bases between them. Germline lookup yields CDR1 MGHRA and CDR2 YSYEKL. CDR3 residues: CASSQGISRNQPQHF. The CDR3, as DNA: TGCGCCAGCAGCCAAGGGATCAGCAGGAATCAGCCCCAGCATTTT.

The rearrangement uses TRBV6-6 and TRBJ2-1, with a possible D match to TRBD2 (6 bases). This CDR3 is 16 amino acids long. Germline V lookup: CDR1 MNHNY, CDR2 SVGAGI (reference sequence). V lost 2 bases to trimming and J lost 5 bases, with 16 bases between them. CDR3 sequence reads: CASSYPIGVADNEQFF. The DNA for the CDR3 is TGTGCCAGCAGTTACCCCATCGGGGTAGCGGACAATGAGCAGTTCTTC.

The gene calls are TRBV6-5 and TRBJ2-1; D possibly corresponds to TRBD2 (5 bases). There are 14 residues in the CDR3. Trimming stripped 6 bases from V and 2 bases from J, with 11 bases between. CDR1 is MNHEY and CDR2 is SVGAGI in the germline V gene. The CDR3 loop is CASSRTHPYNEQFF. CDR3 nucleotides: TGTGCCAGCAGCCGGACTCACCCCTACAATGAGCAGTTCTTC.

The chain uses TRBV7-2 and TRBJ1-1, with 7 nucleotides matching TRBD1. The CDR3 covers 13 residues. Trimming cost V 5 bases and J 6 bases; bases outside gene matches: 6. The germline V gene has CDR1 SGHTA and CDR2 FQGNSA. The chain's CDR3 is CASSLDRFAEAFF. CDR3 DNA sequence: TGTGCCAGCAGCCTGGACAGGTTCGCTGAAGCTTTCTTT.